Below are 17 T cell receptor beta chains sequenced from a single sample in a study of CD8 T cells in Susac syndrome. cDNA came from about 0.5 to 1 ug RNA primed by random hexamers. TCRdb called the immunoSEQ multiplex PCR reads again in MiXCR, with one record for every CDR3 protein. The table records about 100,000 distinct CDR3 sequences, just under 95% of them present only once. What was sequenced was CD8+ T cells from PBMCs. The receptor set was obtained from a human donor in good health.

V is TRBV14 and J is TRBJ2-3, with D maybe TRBD1 (6 bases). Germline assignment: CDR1 SGHDN and CDR2 FVKESK. The CDR3 is 13 residues long. The ends were cut back, 0 bases at V and 8 bases at J, with 9 bases in the middle. In nucleotides, the CDR3 is TGTGCCAGCAGCCAAGACCCCAGGGGTACGCAGTATTTT. Translated: CASSQDPRGTQYF.

The CDR3 here is CASSNRGSTGETQYF. CDR3 in DNA: TGTGCCAGCAGTAACAGGGGCAGCACGGGGGAGACCCAGTACTTC. The chain employs TRBV27 and TRBJ2-5; 7 nucleotides line up with TRBD1. The CDR3 runs 15 residues. V shed 5 bases, J shed 5 bases, and the junction held 11 bases outside the gene matches. Germline loops: CDR1 MNHEY, CDR2 SMNVEV (reference sequence).

V and J are TRBV7-9 and TRBJ1-2; D possibly corresponds to TRBD1 (5 bases). The CDR3 totals 14 residues. The germline V and J ends were trimmed by 3 bases and 5 bases, with 13 bases remaining between them. Germline assignment: CDR1 SEHNR and CDR2 FQNEAQ (reference sequence). CDR3 amino acids: CASSFQWDPYGYTF. DNA of the CDR3: TGTGCCAGCAGCTTCCAATGGGACCCTTATGGCTACACCTTC.

The gene calls are TRBV7-3 and TRBJ2-1; 12 bases are shared with TRBD2. J was trimmed by 6 bases and V by 4 bases; bases with no gene match: 4. The length of the CDR3 is 15 residues. Germline V gives CDR1 SGHTA, CDR2 FQGTGA. CDR3 DNA: TGTGCCAGCAGCTCGACTAGCGGGGGTATCAATGAGCAGTTCTTC. Its translation is CASSSTSGGINEQFF. The full variable domain, with the rest looked up from reference TRBV7-3 and TRBJ2-1, is GAGVSQTPSNKVTEKGKYVELRCDPISGHTALYWYRQSLGQGPEFLIYFQGTGAADDSGLPNDRFFAVRPEGSVSTLKIQRTERGDSAVYLCASSSTSGGINEQFFGPGTRLTVL.

In this sample, this clonotype turned up once. This chain joins TRBV2 and TRBJ2-1; 8 nucleotides match TRBD1. Trimming cost V 10 bases and J 6 bases; bases outside gene matches: 8. This CDR3 region has 13 residues. CDR1 and CDR2 (germline): SNHLY, FYNNEI. This CDR3 reads CATPFRGLNEQFF. The CDR3 DNA reads as TGTGCCACCCCGTTCAGGGGGCTCAATGAGCAGTTCTTC.

CDR3: CASSYFNRDTQYF. The CDR3 DNA sequence: TGTGCCAGCAGTTACTTTAATAGGGATACGCAGTATTTT. This chain links TRBV6-2 or TRBV6-3 with TRBJ2-3; D gene unclear. CDR1 and CDR2 (germline): MNHEY, SVGEGT. The V end was cut by 1 base, the J end by 6 bases, with 8 bases between. The CDR3 sequence is 13 residues long.

CDR3 nucleotides: TGTGCCACTGGACAGGGGGGAGAAACCTACGAGCAGTACTTC. It is translated as CATGQGGETYEQYF. J is TRBJ2-7 and V is TRBV15; 10 bases match TRBD1. The CDR3 is 14 residues long. V was clipped by 9 bases and J by 2 bases; unmatched bases: 7. Germline CDR1 LNHNV, CDR2 YYDKDF (reference sequence).

This chain uses TRBV2 with TRBJ1-1, with D possibly TRBD1 on 6 matching bases. Trimming took 1 base from V and 0 from J, leaving 12 bases between them. This CDR3 contains 16 residues. CDR1 is SNHLY, CDR2 FYNNEI, per germline. The CDR3 loop is CASSEEGGVMNTEAFF. The CDR3 DNA reads as TGTGCCAGCAGTGAAGAGGGGGGTGTCATGAACACTGAAGCTTTCTTT.

This chain uses TRBV12-3 or TRBV12-4 with TRBJ2-5; D unclear. The CDR3 is 15 residues long. The germline V and J ends were trimmed by 2 bases and 5 bases, with 15 bases remaining between them. The CDR3 spells CASSLFRRSTETQYF. CDR3 nucleotides: TGTGCCAGCAGTTTATTTAGACGGTCCACGGAGACCCAGTACTTC.

The count of this clonotype is one. V gene TRBV19 combines with J gene TRBJ2-6; D call uncertain. Trimming shortened V by 7 bases and J by 0 bases, and 7 bases separated the two germline ends. Germline V gene sequence: CDR1 LNHDA, CDR2 SQIVND (reference sequence). The CDR3 sequence is 14 residues long. The CDR3 spells CASTDRSGANVLTF. CDR3 nucleotides: TGTGCCAGTACCGACCGCTCTGGGGCCAACGTCCTGACTTTC.

This clonotype has only one observation. The chain couples TRBV28 to TRBJ2-7; 8 positions match TRBD1. Trimming cost V 5 bases and J 4 bases; bases outside gene matches: 13. This CDR3 is built from 16 residues. Germline loops: CDR1 MDHEN, CDR2 SYDVKM. Here the CDR3 reads CASSLNPTGGGYEQYF. In nucleotides, the CDR3 is TGTGCCAGCAGTCTAAACCCCACAGGGGGTGGATACGAGCAGTACTTC.

The CDR3 nucleotides read TGTGCCAGCACCGTGGCAGTACAAGAGACCCAGTACTTC. Translated, it gives CASTVAVQETQYF. The chain couples TRBV6-2 or TRBV6-3 to TRBJ2-5; D uncertain. Per germline, CDR1 MNHEY and CDR2 SVGEGT. This CDR3 has 13 amino acids. V was cut by 7 bases and J by 2 bases, with 11 bases left in between.

This rearrangement joins TRBV7-8 to TRBJ2-1; maybe TRBD1 (6 bases). Trimming removed 7 bases at V and 7 bases at J, with 14 bases between. Germline CDR1 is SGHVS and CDR2 is FQNEAQ. The CDR3 length is 13 residues. The CDR3 DNA is TGTGCCAGCACCCTGACAGGCGTTAATGAGCAGTTCTTC. Its translation: CASTLTGVNEQFF.

The chain recombines TRBV12-3 or TRBV12-4 with TRBJ1-4; 11 bases are shared with TRBD1. This CDR3 is 17 amino acids long. V was clipped by 6 bases and J by 7 bases; unmatched bases: 13. The CDR3 loop is CASSPEGTGGSVEKLFF. Written as DNA, the CDR3 is TGTGCCAGCAGCCCAGAAGGGACAGGGGGATCAGTTGAAAAACTGTTTTTT.

This sequence joins TRBV19 and TRBJ1-5; D not resolved. Germline V gene data show CDR1 as LNHDA and CDR2 as SQIVND (reference sequence). Trimming left V 6 bases short and J 3 bases short, with 12 bases between. The CDR3 extends over 14 amino acids. The CDR3 spells CASSQDGDNQPQHF. The CDR3 nucleotides are TGTGCCAGTAGCCAGGACGGGGACAATCAGCCCCAGCATTTT. The full variable domain, completed using reference TRBV19 and TRBJ1-5, is DGGITQSPKYLFRKEGQNVTLSCEQNLNHDAMYWYRQDPGQGLRLIYYSQIVNDFQKGDIAEGYSVSREKKESFPLTVTSAQKNPTAFYLCASSQDGDNQPQHFGDGTRLSIL.

This clonotype came up once. The CDR3 DNA reads as TGTGCCAGCAGCCAGGCTCTACAAGAGACCCAGTACTTC. This gives the protein CASSQALQETQYF. The V call is TRBV13, the J call TRBJ2-5; D not certain. Trimming took 5 bases from V and 2 from J, leaving 9 bases between them. The CDR3 runs 13 residues. Per the germline V gene, CDR1 is PRHDT and CDR2 is FYEKMQ (reference sequence).

This chain joins TRBV9 and TRBJ2-5; 8 nucleotides match TRBD1. The J segment lost 1 base and the V segment lost 4 bases, leaving 3 bases of the junction unmatched. The CDR3 totals 14 residues. CDR1 SGDLS and CDR2 YYNGEE come from the germline V gene. CDR3 protein: CASSPGQGQETQYF. The CDR3 DNA reads as TGTGCCAGCAGCCCCGGACAGGGCCAAGAGACCCAGTACTTC.